This T cell receptor (beta chain) was retrieved from a study of shared clonotypes between healthy human individuals. The study, taken as a whole, reports: Researchers sampled only blood; tissue repertoires likely differ. Lower generation probabilities were found for non-shared clonotypes than for those shared by all four donors.

This CDR3 spans 15 amino acids. Worth noting for this clone: Its matching antigen is unknown.

Adult Caucasians living in Nashville, Tennessee made up all of the donors. Some 30,000 T cell genomes, or 200 ng DNA, went into the sorted-subset replicate PCRs. Some clones are missing from TCRdb's copy, which holds only in-frame ones; the method was immunoSEQ multiplex PCR. In the table there are 2 million to 2.5 million clones, more than 90% of which are singletons. The receptor was isolated from a man aged 18 to 29 in good health. The sequencing input was naive CD4+ T cells sorted from blood. Subset given: CD45RA+ positively selected. This chain uses TRBV21-1 with TRBJ2-5; TRBD1, the D gene given by the table, was not confirmed from the DNA. TRBV21-1 is marked as a pseudogene. The CDR3 sequence is CASSMRDRKGETQYF. Here the CDR3 DNA reads TGTGCCAGCAGCATGAGGGACAGGAAAGGGGAGACCCAGTACTTC.